This entry lists 8 T cell receptor beta chains sequenced from one sample in a study of early T cells in non-severe SARS-CoV-2 infection. Each CDR3 protein is one row after TCRdb ran MiXCR on the 5' RACE reads. The sample has 84,000 or so distinct CDR3 sequences; 14% are singletons. Sequenced: whole blood. The receptors here all came from an adult who was a healthcare worker with PCR-confirmed SARS-CoV-2 infection or an uninfected control (not recorded which).

This sequence joins TRBV6-2 or TRBV6-3 and TRBJ2-7; possible D gene TRBD1, 6 bases. Trimming took off 8 bases at V and 2 bases at J, with 10 bases between the two ends. This CDR3 is built from 12 residues. Germline assignment: CDR1 MNHEY and CDR2 SVGEGT. The CDR3 DNA reads TGTGCCAGCCGGGACACCCCCTACGAGCAGTACTTC. Amino acids: CASRDTPYEQYF.

This clonotype has just one count. The V and J genes are TRBV4-3 and TRBJ2-7; D gene ambiguous. The CDR3 length is 14 residues. The ends were cut back, 1 base at V and 2 bases at J, with 9 bases in the middle. Per the germline V gene, CDR1 is LGHNA and CDR2 is YSLEER. The CDR3 DNA reads as TGCGCCAGCAGCCAAGGGACCGGGCCCTACGAGCAGTACTTC. The encoded protein is CASSQGTGPYEQYF.

The chain has TRBV7-3 and TRBJ2-2; 10 positions match TRBD1. The germline V gene has CDR1 SGHTA and CDR2 FQGTGA. The CDR3 is made up of 15 amino acids. Losses at the gene ends were 5 bases for V and 6 bases for J; bases not matched to a gene: 6. CDR3 sequence: CASSPPGQGPGELFF. CDR3 in DNA: TGTGCCAGCAGCCCTCCGGGACAGGGGCCCGGGGAGCTGTTTTTT. Full variable domain (outside the CDR3, taken from reference TRBV7-3 and TRBJ2-2): GAGVSQTPSNKVTEKGKYVELRCDPISGHTALYWYRQSLGQGPEFLIYFQGTGAADDSGLPNDRFFAVRPEGSVSTLKIQRTERGDSAVYLCASSPPGQGPGELFFGEGSRLTVL.

This clonotype was detected a few times. The rearrangement links TRBV3-1 to TRBJ2-4; a possible D gene is TRBD1 (6 bases). This CDR3 is 15 amino acids long. CDR1 and CDR2 (germline): LGHDT, YNNKEL (reference sequence). Trimming shortened V by 3 bases and J by 6 bases, and 15 bases separated the two germline ends. In nucleotides, the CDR3 is TGTGCCAGCAGCCAGAAGGGGGTAGGTGTAAACATTCAGTACTTC. It yields the protein CASSQKGVGVNIQYF.

The gene calls are TRBV7-6 and TRBJ2-2, with TRBD1 as a possible D gene (5 bases). This CDR3 comprises 15 residues. CDR1 is SGHVS and CDR2 is FNYEAQ in the germline V gene. The ends were cut back, 5 bases at V and 5 bases at J, with 15 bases in the middle. The CDR3 DNA sequence: TGTGCCAGCAGCCGTAATGGGCAGGGAACCGGGGAGCTGTTTTTT. It yields the protein CASSRNGQGTGELFF.

There are a few counts of this clonotype. The J gene is TRBJ2-3, the V gene TRBV5-1, with 12 nucleotides matching TRBD2. This CDR3 contains 16 residues. Germline V gene data show CDR1 as SGHRS and CDR2 as YFSETQ. Trimming at V came to 4 bases and at J to 2 bases, leaving 5 bases not matched to a gene. The CDR3 sequence: CASSQTSGGFTDTQYF. CDR3 in DNA: TGCGCCAGCAGCCAGACTAGCGGGGGATTCACAGATACGCAGTATTTT. The full variable domain, in which reference TRBV5-1 and TRBJ2-3 provide the parts outside the CDR3, is KAGVTQTPRYLIKTRGQQVTLSCSPISGHRSVSWYQQTPGQGLQFLFEYFSETQRNKGNFPGRFSGRQFSNSRSEMNVSTLELGDSALYLCASSQTSGGFTDTQYFGPGTRLTVL.

This clonotype was seen a handful of times. J is TRBJ2-7 and V is TRBV20-1; 9 bases are shared with TRBD2. CDR1 is DFQATT and CDR2 is SNEGSKA in the germline V gene (reference sequence). J gave up 2 bases and V 5 bases, and 7 bases lay outside the gene matches. This CDR3 region has 14 residues. CDR3 nucleotide sequence: TGCAGTGCTGCAAGCGGGGGGCTCACCTACGAGCAGTACTTC. This encodes CSAASGGLTYEQYF.

This clonotype was seen only a few times. V gene TRBV14 combines with J gene TRBJ1-1; 7 bases fit TRBD1. Trimming at V came to 4 bases and at J to 4 bases, leaving 6 bases not matched to a gene. Germline CDR1 reads SGHDN; CDR2 reads FVKESK. This CDR3 is 14 amino acids long. DNA for the CDR3: TGTGCCAGCAGCCGAGGACAGGCGGGCACTGAAGCTTTCTTT. Encoded protein: CASSRGQAGTEAFF.